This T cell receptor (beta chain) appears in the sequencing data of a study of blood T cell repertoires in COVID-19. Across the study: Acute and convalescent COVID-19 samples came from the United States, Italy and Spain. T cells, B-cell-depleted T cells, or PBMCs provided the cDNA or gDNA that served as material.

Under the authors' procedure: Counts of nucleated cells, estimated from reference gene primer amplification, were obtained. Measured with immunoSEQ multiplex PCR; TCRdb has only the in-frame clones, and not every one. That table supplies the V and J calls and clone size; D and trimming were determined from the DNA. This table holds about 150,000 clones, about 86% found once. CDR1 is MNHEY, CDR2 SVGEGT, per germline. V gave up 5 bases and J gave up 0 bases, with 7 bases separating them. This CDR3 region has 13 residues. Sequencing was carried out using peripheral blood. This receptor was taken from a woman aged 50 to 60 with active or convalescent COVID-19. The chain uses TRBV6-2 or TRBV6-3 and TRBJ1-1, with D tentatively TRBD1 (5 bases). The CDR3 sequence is CASSTGMNTEAFF. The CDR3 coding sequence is TGTGCCAGCAGTACAGGTATGAACACTGAAGCTTTCTTT.